The 9 T cell receptor beta chains reported below all come from one sample, sequenced in a study of T cells in narcolepsy. Sequencing was performed with immunoSEQ multiplex PCR; in TCRdb, only in-frame clones are kept and a portion is missing. The sample consists of around 18,000 clones, 65% to 90% of them appearing once. Sequences were obtained from memory (CD45RA-) CD4+ T cells from blood. All receptors come from a human donor in good health.

This chain uses TRBV7-2 with TRBJ2-1; D is possibly TRBD1 (6 bases). The CDR3 has 15 residues. Trimming left V 1 base short and J 10 bases short, with 17 bases between. Germline V CDR1 and CDR2: SGHTA, FQGNSA. The CDR3 nucleotides read TGTGCCAGCAGCTTAGAGGGGGTTCGGGATCGGGAGCAGTTCTTC. This codes for CASSLEGVRDREQFF.

This chain uses TRBV5-6 with TRBJ1-5, with D maybe TRBD1 (5 bases). The germline V gene encodes CDR1 SGHDT and CDR2 YYEEEE. V lost 0 bases to trimming and J lost 7 bases, with 8 bases between them. This CDR3 is built from 13 residues. The CDR3 protein is CASSLARQQPQHF. CDR3 coding DNA: TGTGCCAGCAGCTTGGCCAGACAGCAGCCCCAGCATTTT.

The V call is TRBV6-6, the J call TRBJ2-1, with 8 bases identical to TRBD2. J was trimmed by 6 bases and V by 5 bases; bases with no gene match: 3. The CDR3 runs 13 residues. The germline V gene encodes CDR1 MNHNY and CDR2 SVGAGI (reference sequence). The CDR3 DNA reads TGTGCCAGCAGTCCGCGGGGGGCCAATGAGCAGTTCTTC. Residues: CASSPRGANEQFF.

The chain carries TRBV30 and TRBJ1-1, with a tentative D call TRBD1 (5 bases). The CDR3 is 13 residues long. The V and J ends lost 0 bases and 10 bases respectively, with 15 bases between them. Germline V CDR1 and CDR2: GTSNPN, SVGIG (reference sequence). The CDR3 bases are TGTGCCTGGAGTGTCGGGGCAATAGGAGGAGCTTTCTTT. Encoded protein: CAWSVGAIGGAFF.

The chain joins TRBV6-5 to TRBJ1-5, with 7 nucleotides matching TRBD1. Germline-derived CDR1 and CDR2 are MNHEY and SVGAGI. With 10 bases clipped from V and 4 bases from J, the junction kept 10 bases outside the gene matches. The CDR3 is 14 amino acids. In nucleotides, the CDR3 is TGTGCCACCCAGGGGGACGGGGGAAATCAGCCCCAGCATTTT. Translating it yields CATQGDGGNQPQHF.

This clone came up a few times. Because the CDR3's place on the DNA is in doubt, the DNA is left out and the CDR3 is given as listed by TCRdb. The chain is built from TRBV19 and TRBJ2-7. The germline V gene encodes CDR1 LNHDA and CDR2 SQIVND (reference sequence). Including both end residues, the CDR3 is 13 amino acids long. The CDR3 protein is CASSILAGYEQYF.

The chain carries TRBV18 and TRBJ2-7; TRBD1 aligns across 7 bases. Germline values: CDR1 KGHSH, CDR2 LQKENI. There are 17 residues in the CDR3. V gave up 3 bases and J gave up 0 bases; unmatched junction bases: 11. This CDR3 is CASSPLTGYGSSYEQYF. Written as DNA, the CDR3 is TGTGCCAGCTCACCGCTGACAGGGTACGGTAGCTCCTACGAGCAGTACTTC. Full variable domain (rest looked up from reference TRBV18 and TRBJ2-7): NAGVMQNPRHLVRRRGQEARLRCSPMKGHSHVYWYRQLPEEGLKFMVYLQKENIIDESGMPKERFSAEFPKEGPSILRIQQVVRGDSAAYFCASSPLTGYGSSYEQYFGPGTRLTVT.

This clone has more than one count but fewer than ten. The J gene is TRBJ1-2, the V gene TRBV6-5, with a weak D call TRBD1 (5 bases). V was pared by 5 bases and J by 8 bases, with 15 bases between. Germline V lookup: CDR1 MNHEY, CDR2 SVGAGI. The CDR3 runs 13 residues. For the CDR3, the DNA is TGTGCCAGCAGTGAAGAGGGGTTAGGGGGCTACACCTTC. Translated: CASSEEGLGGYTF.

The chain carries TRBV7-2 and TRBJ1-1, with a tentative D call TRBD1 (6 bases). This CDR3 has 13 amino acids. Between the trimmed V and J ends, which lost 5 bases and 6 bases, there was a span of 13 bases. Germline CDR1 SGHTA, CDR2 FQGNSA. The CDR3 loop reads CASSVNRVSEAFF. The CDR3 bases are TGTGCCAGCAGCGTAAACAGGGTCTCTGAAGCTTTCTTT.